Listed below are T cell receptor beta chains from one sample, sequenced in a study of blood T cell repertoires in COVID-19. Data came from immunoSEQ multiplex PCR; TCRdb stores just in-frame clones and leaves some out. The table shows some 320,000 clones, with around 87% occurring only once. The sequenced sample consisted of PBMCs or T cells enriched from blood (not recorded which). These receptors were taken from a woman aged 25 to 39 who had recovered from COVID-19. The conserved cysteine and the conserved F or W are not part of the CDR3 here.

ASSFTGGTEAF	TRBV11-3	TRBJ1-1
ASSLTVAGGNYNEQF	TRBV5-1	TRBJ2-1
SASWAEHPMNTEAF	TRBV20-1	TRBJ1-1
ASSSRDNGAYEQY	TRBV18	TRBJ2-7
SGRGRDYGYT	TRBV29-1	TRBJ1-2
ASSLIPYQPQH	TRBV28	TRBJ1-5
ASSYAGVGGNQPQH	TRBV6-6	TRBJ1-5
ASSLGLGTGGETQY	TRBV5-4	TRBJ2-5
ASSQDLLARSYEQY	TRBV3-1/TRBV3-2	TRBJ2-7
ASSLQGPNYGYT	TRBV5-1	TRBJ1-2
ASSPPEGGATNEKLF	TRBV18	TRBJ1-4
ASSRGQGAGEQF	TRBV18	TRBJ2-1
ASSEAPQAQGLSYEQY	TRBV6-1	TRBJ2-7
ASSLTGAITEAF	TRBV5-1	TRBJ1-1
SVDTSRTDTQY	TRBV29-1	TRBJ2-3
ASSVGDSLLYFSGNTIY	TRBV6-1	TRBJ1-3
SVKRTAMNTEAF	TRBV29-1	TRBJ1-1
ASSQDRNTEAF	TRBV4-3	TRBJ1-1
ASRQSGVNQPQH	TRBV6-5	TRBJ1-5
ASSLDGPSDQPQH	TRBV7-9	TRBJ1-5
AWEAGHRGGELF	TRBV30	TRBJ2-2
AWTGLIGSSYNSPLH	TRBV30	TRBJ1-6
ASSLEAAAGGYT	TRBV5-1	TRBJ1-2
ASSTHSGTANYEQY	TRBV5-1	TRBJ2-7
ASRERPGLESYGYT	TRBV5-1	TRBJ1-2
SVERGNTIY	TRBV29-1	TRBJ1-3
AWTTSGGARMDIQY	TRBV30	TRBJ2-4
ASSRQGNYGYT	TRBV7-2	TRBJ1-2
ASTSGGNTEAF	TRBV12-3/TRBV12-4	TRBJ1-1
ASSTWAWPGVYGYT	TRBV19	TRBJ1-2
ASSFVQATF	TRBV19	TRBJ1-1
ASSSQGAGANVLT	TRBV13	TRBJ2-6
ASGLAGSDEQF	TRBV5-1	TRBJ2-1
ASSQGGETQY	TRBV12-3/TRBV12-4	TRBJ2-5
ASSQQGADTGELF	TRBV7-7	TRBJ2-2
ASSPGRGNEQF	TRBV7-3	TRBJ2-1
ASSPREGGRDFNYGYT	TRBV5-1	TRBJ1-2
ASSLVATGELF	TRBV5-1	TRBJ2-2
ASSESNSMNTEAF	TRBV2	TRBJ1-1
ASSQDRTSPLH	TRBV6-5	TRBJ1-6
ASSFNTYEQY	TRBV12-3/TRBV12-4	TRBJ2-7
ASSLSRGGWYGYT	TRBV27	TRBJ1-2
ASQFWAGGTDTQY	TRBV19	TRBJ2-3
ASSQDSEATQQF	TRBV4-1	TRBJ2-1
ASSLGYGDTQY	TRBV7-2	TRBJ2-3
ASKRQLNTEAF	TRBV6-5	TRBJ1-1
ASSYGDREGDTIY	TRBV6-5	TRBJ1-3
ASGRTGGTEAF	TRBV16	TRBJ1-1
ASSLLGTDYGYT	TRBV3-1/TRBV3-2	TRBJ1-2
ASSRKDSYTEAF	TRBV21-1	TRBJ1-1